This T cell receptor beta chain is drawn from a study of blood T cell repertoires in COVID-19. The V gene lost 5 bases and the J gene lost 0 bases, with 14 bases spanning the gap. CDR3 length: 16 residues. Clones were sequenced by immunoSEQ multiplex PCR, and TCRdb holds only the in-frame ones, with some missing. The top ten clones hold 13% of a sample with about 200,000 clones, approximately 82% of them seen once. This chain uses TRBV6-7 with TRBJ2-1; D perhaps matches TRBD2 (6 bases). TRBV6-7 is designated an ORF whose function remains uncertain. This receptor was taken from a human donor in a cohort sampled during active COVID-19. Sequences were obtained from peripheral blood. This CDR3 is CASSVSGAPSYNEQFF. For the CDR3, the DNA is TGTGCCAGCAGTGTTTCGGGAGCCCCCTCCTACAATGAGCAGTTCTTC.